Below, one TCR beta chain is given with its context. Germline CDR1 and CDR2: SGHDT and YYEEEE. The trim removed 2 bases at V and 1 base at J, leaving 5 bases unmatched. The CDR3 runs 16 residues. Original handling: Amplification of reference gene primers provided the estimated nucleated cell counts. Only in-frame clones appear in the TCRdb table, and some are missing; sequencing was by immunoSEQ multiplex PCR. That table furnishes V, J and clone size, whereas the DNA furnished D and trimming. The table includes nearly 350,000 clones, about nine tenths detected once. The sample belongs to a study of blood T cell repertoires in COVID-19. Patients of the Seattle cohort, enrolled during active infection, were followed longitudinally.

This clonotype was sampled from a woman between 70 and 85 years old with COVID-19, enrolled during active disease. The material sequenced was peripheral blood. The chain joins TRBV5-6 to TRBJ1-4, with TRBD1 matching 7 bases. DNA of the CDR3: TGTGCCAGCAGCTTAGCTTCAGGGGGAACTAATGAAAAACTGTTTTTT. Amino acids: CASSLASGGTNEKLFF.